The 14 T cell receptor beta chains below all came from one sample that was sequenced in a study of cytomegalovirus exposure and HLA in healthy donors. PCR amplification relied on 60 Vbeta primers (plus 13 Jbeta primers). The protocol was immunoSEQ multiplex PCR, while the TCRdb copy is restricted to in-frame clones and leaves out a portion. The repertoire consists of 120,000 or so clones, with under 90% occurring once and the leading ten covering 2.2%. Input material: PBMCs. These receptors were obtained from a middle-aged woman in good health and CMV-seronegative.

The V gene is TRBV9, the J gene TRBJ1-1; the D gene is possibly TRBD1 (5 bases). Trimming shortened V by 4 bases and J by 1 base, and 11 bases separated the two germline ends. Germline CDR1 reads SGDLS; CDR2 reads YYNGEE. The CDR3 extends over 14 amino acids. Here the CDR3 reads CASSLQGSNTEAFF. Written as DNA, the CDR3 is TGTGCCAGCAGCCTTCAGGGTTCGAACACTGAAGCTTTCTTT.

This chain joins TRBV23-1 and TRBJ1-2, with D perhaps TRBD1 (6 bases). TRBV23-1 counts as an open reading frame of uncertain function. The CDR3 length is 19 residues. Trimming took off 3 bases at V and 1 base at J, with 24 bases between the two ends. The CDR3, as DNA: TGCGCCAGCAGTCATTCAAGGACGGACAGACATGCGCTTAACTATGGCTACACCTTC. Translated: CASSHSRTDRHALNYGYTF.

Note on this clone: Other DNA sequences from this sample encode an identical CDR3 as well. The genes are TRBV5-1 and TRBJ2-7, with TRBD1 as a possible D gene (5 bases). V lost 3 bases and J 4 bases, leaving 8 bases between the germline ends. Germline-derived CDR1 and CDR2 are SGHRS and YFSETQ. The CDR3 is 12 amino acids. This CDR3 is CASSSGSYEQYF. The CDR3 DNA reads as TGCGCCAGCAGCTCAGGGTCGTACGAGCAGTACTTC.

The chain employs TRBV5-8 and TRBJ2-5, with 8 bases that match TRBD2. The ends lost 0 bases at V and 2 bases at J; junction bases unmatched: 3. Looked up from germline, CDR1 is SGHTS and CDR2 is YDEGEE. This CDR3 has 15 residues. Here the CDR3 reads CASSLGSSGQETQYF. The CDR3 DNA reads as TGTGCCAGCAGCTTGGGGTCTAGCGGGCAAGAGACCCAGTACTTC.

This clone was recorded only once. The V and J genes are TRBV5-1 and TRBJ2-1, with no clear D. The CDR3 length is 15 residues. Germline CDR1 and CDR2: SGHRS and YFSETQ. Trimming shortened V by 0 bases and J by 2 bases, and 9 bases separated the two germline ends. CDR3 in DNA: TGCGCCAGCAGCTTGGTGGTCGGAGCCTACAATGAGCAGTTCTTC. Amino acid sequence: CASSLVVGAYNEQFF.

The chain links TRBV5-4 to TRBJ2-5; D remains unclear. This CDR3 is 12 amino acids long. The ends were cut back, 1 base at V and 3 bases at J, with 4 bases in the middle. CDR1 is SGHNT and CDR2 is YYREEE in the germline V gene (reference sequence). The CDR3 DNA sequence: TGTGCCAGCAGCTTGAGCGAAGAGACCCAGTACTTC. Translating it yields CASSLSEETQYF.

V gene TRBV14 combines with J gene TRBJ1-1; weak D call: TRBD1 (6 bases). The CDR3 sequence is 15 residues long. Germline CDR1 and CDR2: SGHDN and FVKESK. The V and J ends lost 2 bases and 4 bases respectively, with 14 bases between them. In nucleotides, the CDR3 is TGTGCCAGCAGCCAACATACAGGGTTTGGCACTGAAGCTTTCTTT. It yields the protein CASSQHTGFGTEAFF.

This chain uses TRBV4-1 with TRBJ2-7; D ambiguous. Germline V gives CDR1 MGHRA, CDR2 YSYEKL. The CDR3 consists of 13 residues. Trimming removed 4 bases from V and 0 bases from J, with 7 bases in between. CDR3 in DNA: TGCGCCAGCAGCCCCGCGAGCTCCTACGAGCAGTACTTC. This encodes CASSPASSYEQYF.

This chain connects TRBV29-1 to TRBJ1-1; 10 positions match TRBD1. Germline CDR1 reads SQVTM; CDR2 reads ANQGSEA. This CDR3 is 15 amino acids long. V shed 4 bases and J 1 base; nucleotides not matched to a gene: 6. This CDR3 reads CSVAGQGVPNTEAFF. In DNA form, the CDR3 reads TGCAGCGTTGCAGGACAGGGGGTGCCGAACACTGAAGCTTTCTTT.

The chain is built from TRBV1 and TRBJ2-1; the table gives TRBD2 as D, unverified against the DNA. TRBV1 is a recognized pseudogene. There are 15 residues in the CDR3. The CDR3 nucleotides read TGCACCAGCTCCGGATCGGGACTAGCGTTGCGGGAGCAGTTCTTC. This encodes CTSSGSGLALREQFF.

V usage is TRBV30 and J usage is TRBJ1-2, with D perhaps TRBD1 (6 bases). The CDR3 loop spans 12 amino acids. Trimming shortened V by 4 bases and J by 8 bases, and 14 bases separated the two germline ends. CDR1 GTSNPN and CDR2 SVGIG come from the germline V gene (reference sequence). CDR3 DNA: TGTGCCTGGACGGCGGGGGGCGGAGGCTACACCTTC. This codes for CAWTAGGGGYTF.

The gene calls are TRBV30 and TRBJ1-3; 9 positions agree with TRBD1. From germline, CDR1 is GTSNPN and CDR2 SVGIG (reference sequence). CDR3 length: 17 residues. After removal of 0 bases from V and 0 bases from J, the junction contained 6 bases not matched to a gene. CDR3 protein: CAWSVPGTGRSGNTIYF. The CDR3 DNA sequence: TGTGCCTGGAGTGTACCTGGGACAGGGCGCTCTGGAAACACCATATATTTT.

This chain links TRBV5-1 with TRBJ2-7; D is possibly TRBD2 (7 bases). The CDR3 has 15 residues. Germline V gene sequence: CDR1 SGHRS, CDR2 YFSETQ. Trimming took off 0 bases at V and 0 bases at J, with 10 bases between the two ends. The CDR3 protein is CASSLAGGVSYEQYF. Here the CDR3 DNA reads TGCGCCAGCAGCTTGGCGGGGGGCGTCTCCTACGAGCAGTACTTC.

The chain joins TRBV11-3 to TRBJ2-3, with 10 bases matching TRBD1. The CDR3 contains 16 residues. Germline CDR1 is SGHNT and CDR2 is YENEEA. V trimming: 5 bases; J trimming: 4 bases; junction bases outside the gene matches: 9. Written as DNA, the CDR3 is TGTGCCAGCAGCCGGAGCGGGACAGGGGTTCCAGATACGCAGTATTTT. Its translation: CASSRSGTGVPDTQYF.